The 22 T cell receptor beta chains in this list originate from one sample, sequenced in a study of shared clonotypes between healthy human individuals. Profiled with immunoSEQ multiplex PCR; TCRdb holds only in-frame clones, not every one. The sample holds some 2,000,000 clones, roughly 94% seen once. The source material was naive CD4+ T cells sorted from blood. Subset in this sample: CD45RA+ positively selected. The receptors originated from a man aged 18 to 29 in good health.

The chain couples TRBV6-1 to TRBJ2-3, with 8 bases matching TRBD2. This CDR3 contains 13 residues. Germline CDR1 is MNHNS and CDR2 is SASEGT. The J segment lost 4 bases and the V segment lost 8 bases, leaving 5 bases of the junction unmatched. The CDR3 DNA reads TGTGCCAGCCTCCGGGGGGGCCCAGATACGCAGTATTTT. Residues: CASLRGGPDTQYF.

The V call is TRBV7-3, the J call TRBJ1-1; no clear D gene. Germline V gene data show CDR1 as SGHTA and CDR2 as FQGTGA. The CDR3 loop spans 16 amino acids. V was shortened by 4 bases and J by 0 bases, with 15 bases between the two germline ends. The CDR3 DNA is TGTGCCAGCAGCTCGCGACCGATGGGGATGAACACTGAAGCTTTCTTT. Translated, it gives CASSSRPMGMNTEAFF. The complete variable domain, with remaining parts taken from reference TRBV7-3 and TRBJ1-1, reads GAGVSQTPSNKVTEKGKYVELRCDPISGHTALYWYRQSLGQGPEFLIYFQGTGAADDSGLPNDRFFAVRPEGSVSTLKIQRTERGDSAVYLCASSSRPMGMNTEAFFGQGTRLTVV.

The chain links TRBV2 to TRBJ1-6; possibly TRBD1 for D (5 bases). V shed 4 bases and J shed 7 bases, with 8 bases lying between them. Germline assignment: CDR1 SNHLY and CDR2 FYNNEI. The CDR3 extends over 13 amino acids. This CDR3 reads CASSVDRNSPLHF. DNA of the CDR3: TGTGCCAGCAGTGTTGACAGAAATTCACCCCTCCACTTT.

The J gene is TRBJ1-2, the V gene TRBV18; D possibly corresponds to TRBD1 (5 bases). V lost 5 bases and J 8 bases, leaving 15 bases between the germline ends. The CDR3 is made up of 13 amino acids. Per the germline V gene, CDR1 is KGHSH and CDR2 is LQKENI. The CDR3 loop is CASSGAPRDGYTF. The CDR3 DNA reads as TGTGCCAGCTCAGGGGCCCCGAGAGACGGCTACACCTTC.

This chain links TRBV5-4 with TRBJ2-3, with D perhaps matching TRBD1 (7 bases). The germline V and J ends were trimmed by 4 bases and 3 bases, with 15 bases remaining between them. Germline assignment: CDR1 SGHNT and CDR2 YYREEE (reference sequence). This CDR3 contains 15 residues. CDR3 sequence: CASSDQGGGTDTQYF. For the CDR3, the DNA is TGTGCCAGCAGCGACCAGGGGGGTGGGACAGATACGCAGTATTTT.

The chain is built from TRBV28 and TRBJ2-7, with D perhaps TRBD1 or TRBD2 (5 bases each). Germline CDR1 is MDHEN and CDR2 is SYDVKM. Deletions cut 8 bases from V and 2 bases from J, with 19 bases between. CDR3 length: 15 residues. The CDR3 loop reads CASSLRGIVAYEQYF. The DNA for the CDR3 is TGTGCCAGCTCCCTCCGGGGCATAGTCGCCTACGAGCAGTACTTC.

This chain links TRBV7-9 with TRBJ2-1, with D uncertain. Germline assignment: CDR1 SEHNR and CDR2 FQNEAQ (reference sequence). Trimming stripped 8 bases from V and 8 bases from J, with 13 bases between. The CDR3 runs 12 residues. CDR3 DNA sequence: TGTGCCAGCGGGAAGTACCCCGATGAGCAGTTCTTC. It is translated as CASGKYPDEQFF.

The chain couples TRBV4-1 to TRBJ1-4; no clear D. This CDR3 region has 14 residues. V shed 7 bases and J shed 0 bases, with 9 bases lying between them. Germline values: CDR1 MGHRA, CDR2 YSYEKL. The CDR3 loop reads CASTRLATNEKLFF. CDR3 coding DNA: TGCGCCAGCACCCGCCTTGCAACTAATGAAAAACTGTTTTTT.

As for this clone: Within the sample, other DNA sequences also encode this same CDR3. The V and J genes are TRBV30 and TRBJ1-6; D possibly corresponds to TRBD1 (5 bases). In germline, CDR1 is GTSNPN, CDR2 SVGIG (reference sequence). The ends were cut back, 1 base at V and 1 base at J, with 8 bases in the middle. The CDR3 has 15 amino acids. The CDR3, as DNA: TGTGCCTGGAGTGGGGGGGGGTCCTATAATTCACCCCTCCACTTT. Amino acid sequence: CAWSGGGSYNSPLHF.

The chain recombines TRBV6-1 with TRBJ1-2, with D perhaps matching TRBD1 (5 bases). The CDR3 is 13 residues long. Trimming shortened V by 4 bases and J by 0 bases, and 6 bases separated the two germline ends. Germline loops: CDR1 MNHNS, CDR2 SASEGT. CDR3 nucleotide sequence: TGTGCCAGCAGTGTGGGGCCTAACTATGGCTACACCTTC. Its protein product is CASSVGPNYGYTF.

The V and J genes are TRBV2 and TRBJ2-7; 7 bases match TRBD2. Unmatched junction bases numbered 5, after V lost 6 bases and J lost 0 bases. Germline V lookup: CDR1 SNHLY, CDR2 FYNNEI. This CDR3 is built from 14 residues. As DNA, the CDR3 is TGTGCCAGCAGGCCTAGCGGCAGCTCCTACGAGCAGTACTTC. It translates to CASRPSGSSYEQYF.

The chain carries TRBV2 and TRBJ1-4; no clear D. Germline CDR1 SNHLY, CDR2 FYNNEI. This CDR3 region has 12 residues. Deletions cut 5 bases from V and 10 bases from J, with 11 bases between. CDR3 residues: CASSPEELKLFF. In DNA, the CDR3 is TGTGCCAGCAGTCCTGAAGAGTTAAAACTGTTTTTT.

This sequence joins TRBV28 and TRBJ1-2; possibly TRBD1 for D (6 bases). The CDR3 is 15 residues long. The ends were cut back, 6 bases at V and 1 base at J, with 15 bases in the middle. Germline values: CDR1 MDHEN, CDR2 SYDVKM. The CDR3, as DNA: TGTGCCAGCAGCGGCGAAGGGGGAAGTAACTATGGCTACACCTTC. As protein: CASSGEGGSNYGYTF.

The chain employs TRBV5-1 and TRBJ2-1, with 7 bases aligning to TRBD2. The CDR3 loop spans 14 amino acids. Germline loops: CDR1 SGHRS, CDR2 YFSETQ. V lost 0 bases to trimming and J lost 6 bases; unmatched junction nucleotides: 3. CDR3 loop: CASSLGDYSNEQFF. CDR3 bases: TGCGCCAGCAGCTTGGGGGACTATAGCAATGAGCAGTTCTTC.

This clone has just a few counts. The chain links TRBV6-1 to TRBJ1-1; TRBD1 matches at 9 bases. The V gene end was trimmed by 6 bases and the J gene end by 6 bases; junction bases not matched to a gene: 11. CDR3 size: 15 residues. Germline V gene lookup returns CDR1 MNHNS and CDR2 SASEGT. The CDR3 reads CASSPQDRGNPEAFF. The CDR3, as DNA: TGTGCCAGCAGCCCCCAGGACAGGGGAAACCCTGAAGCTTTCTTT.

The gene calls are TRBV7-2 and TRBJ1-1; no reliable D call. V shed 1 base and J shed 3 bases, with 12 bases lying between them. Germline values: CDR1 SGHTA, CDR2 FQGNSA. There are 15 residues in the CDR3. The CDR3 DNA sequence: TGTGCCAGCAGCTTAGGGAGGGTACGGGACACTGAAGCTTTCTTT. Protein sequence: CASSLGRVRDTEAFF. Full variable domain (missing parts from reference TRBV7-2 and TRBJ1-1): GAGVSQSPSNKVTEKGKDVELRCDPISGHTALYWYRQSLGQGLEFLIYFQGNSAPDKSGLPSDRFSAERTGGSVSTLTIQRTQQEDSAVYLCASSLGRVRDTEAFFGQGTRLTVV.

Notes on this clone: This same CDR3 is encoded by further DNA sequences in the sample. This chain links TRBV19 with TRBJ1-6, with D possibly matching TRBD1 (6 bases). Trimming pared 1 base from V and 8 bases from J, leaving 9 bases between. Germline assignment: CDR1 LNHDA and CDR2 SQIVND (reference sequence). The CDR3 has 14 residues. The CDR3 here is CASSIGQADSPLHF. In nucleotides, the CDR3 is TGTGCCAGTAGTATAGGACAGGCAGATTCACCCCTCCACTTT.

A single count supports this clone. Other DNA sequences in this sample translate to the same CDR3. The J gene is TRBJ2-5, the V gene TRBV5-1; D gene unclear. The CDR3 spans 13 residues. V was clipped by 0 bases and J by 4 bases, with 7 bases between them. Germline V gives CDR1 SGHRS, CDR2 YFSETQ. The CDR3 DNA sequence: TGCGCCAGCAGCTTGGTGGGCCGAGAGACCCAGTACTTC. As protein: CASSLVGRETQYF.

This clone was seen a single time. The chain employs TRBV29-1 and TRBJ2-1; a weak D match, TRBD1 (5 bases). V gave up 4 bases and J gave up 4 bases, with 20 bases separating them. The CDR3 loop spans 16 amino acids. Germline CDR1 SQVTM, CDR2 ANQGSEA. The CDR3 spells CSVAMYTLPGYNEQFF. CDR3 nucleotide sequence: TGCAGCGTTGCCATGTACACCCTTCCAGGGTACAATGAGCAGTTCTTC.

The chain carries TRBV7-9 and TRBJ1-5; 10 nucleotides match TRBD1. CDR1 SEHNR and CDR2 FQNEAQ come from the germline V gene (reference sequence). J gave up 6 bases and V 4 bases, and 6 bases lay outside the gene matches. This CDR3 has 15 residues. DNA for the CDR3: TGTGCCAGCAGCTCCTCGGACAGGGGGACTCAGCCCCAGCATTTT. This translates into CASSSSDRGTQPQHF.

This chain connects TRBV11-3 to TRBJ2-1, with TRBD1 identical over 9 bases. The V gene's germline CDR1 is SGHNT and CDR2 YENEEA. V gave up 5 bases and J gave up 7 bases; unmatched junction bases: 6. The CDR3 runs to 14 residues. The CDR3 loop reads CASSGGQGQNEQFF. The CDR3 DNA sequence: TGTGCCAGCAGCGGGGGACAGGGTCAAAATGAGCAGTTCTTC.

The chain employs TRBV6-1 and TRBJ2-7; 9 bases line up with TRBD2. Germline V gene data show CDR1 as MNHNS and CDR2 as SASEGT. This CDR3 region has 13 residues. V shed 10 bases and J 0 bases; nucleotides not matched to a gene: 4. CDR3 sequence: CATERGDSYEQYF. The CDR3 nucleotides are TGTGCCACGGAGCGGGGGGACTCCTACGAGCAGTACTTC.